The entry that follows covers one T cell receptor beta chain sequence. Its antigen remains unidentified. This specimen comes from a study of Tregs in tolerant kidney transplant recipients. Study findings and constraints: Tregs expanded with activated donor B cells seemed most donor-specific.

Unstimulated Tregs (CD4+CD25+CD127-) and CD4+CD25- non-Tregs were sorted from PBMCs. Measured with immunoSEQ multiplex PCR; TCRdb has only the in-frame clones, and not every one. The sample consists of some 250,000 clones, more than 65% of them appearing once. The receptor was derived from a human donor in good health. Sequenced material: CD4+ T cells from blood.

CDR3 DNA sequence: TGCGCCAGCAGCTTGGGTCCAAGTAATGAAAAACTGTTTTTT. This encodes CASSLGPSNEKLFF. V is TRBV5-1 and J is TRBJ1-4; D gene uncertain. The CDR3 contains 14 residues. From germline, CDR1 is SGHRS and CDR2 YFSETQ. V lost 0 bases to trimming and J lost 4 bases, with 7 bases between them.